The next 18 T cell receptor beta chains were all read from a single sample in a study of brain T cells in children with intractable seizures. Surgery cases with the highest brain T cell transcript signatures were chosen for sequencing. Sequencing used immunoSEQ multiplex PCR; TCRdb keeps in-frame clones, though not all of them. The profile shows about 8,000 clones, roughly 73% of them singletons. Specimen: resected brain tissue, collected at surgery. These receptors were collected from a boy less than two years old with tuberous sclerosis and intractable seizures.

J is TRBJ2-7 and V is TRBV7-2; the match to TRBD2 covers 8 bases. The V gene end was trimmed by 1 base and the J gene end by 2 bases; junction bases not matched to a gene: 10. The CDR3 sequence is 17 residues long. CDR1 and CDR2 from the germline V gene are SGHTA and FQGNSA. The CDR3 region is CASSLGLSSGYPYEQYF. The CDR3 DNA reads TGTGCCAGCAGCTTAGGCCTATCTAGCGGGTACCCCTACGAGCAGTACTTC. Full variable domain (outside the CDR3, taken from reference TRBV7-2 and TRBJ2-7): GAGVSQSPSNKVTEKGKDVELRCDPISGHTALYWYRQSLGQGLEFLIYFQGNSAPDKSGLPSDRFSAERTGGSVSTLTIQRTQQEDSAVYLCASSLGLSSGYPYEQYFGPGTRLTVT.

The V and J genes are TRBV4-1 and TRBJ2-1; D perhaps matches TRBD2 (7 bases). This CDR3 has 17 amino acids. Trimming took 5 bases from V and 5 from J, leaving 22 bases between them. Per the germline V gene, CDR1 is MGHRA and CDR2 is YSYEKL. The chain's CDR3 is CASSVRRAAGAHNEQFF. The CDR3 nucleotides read TGCGCCAGCAGCGTCCGAAGGGCGGCGGGGGCACACAATGAGCAGTTCTTC.

This sequence joins TRBV30 and TRBJ2-1; 8 nucleotides match TRBD2. V was clipped by 3 bases and J by 9 bases; unmatched bases: 10. The CDR3 loop spans 14 amino acids. Germline V gene lookup returns CDR1 GTSNPN and CDR2 SVGIG (reference sequence). CDR3 bases: TGTGCCTGGAGGGTCCAGCGGGGGCCGTCTGAGCAGTTCTTC. Amino acid sequence: CAWRVQRGPSEQFF. Supplemented by reference TRBV30 and TRBJ2-1, the full variable domain reads SQTIHQWPATLVQPVGSPLSLECTVEGTSNPNLYWYRQAAGRGLQLLFYSVGIGQISSEVPQNLSASRPQDRQFILSSKKLLLSDSGFYLCAWRVQRGPSEQFFGPGTRLTVL.

The chain recombines TRBV12-5 with TRBJ1-5; 7 bases align to TRBD1. The CDR3 runs 17 residues. Germline values: CDR1 LGHNT, CDR2 FRNRAP. After removal of 0 bases from V and 5 bases from J, the junction contained 10 bases not matched to a gene. CDR3 loop: CASGLVRQGLGDQPQHF. DNA for the CDR3: TGTGCTAGTGGTTTGGTACGACAGGGACTAGGGGATCAGCCCCAGCATTTT.

The chain is built from TRBV6-6 and TRBJ1-6, with D unclear. The CDR3 sequence is 15 residues long. The ends were cut back, 5 bases at V and 0 bases at J, with 8 bases in the middle. The germline V gene encodes CDR1 MNHNY and CDR2 SVGAGI (reference sequence). The CDR3 DNA reads TGTGCCAGCAGTCCCGGGGACTCCTATAATTCACCCCTCCACTTT. As protein: CASSPGDSYNSPLHF.

This rearrangement joins TRBV28 to TRBJ1-6, with D perhaps TRBD1 (6 bases). The CDR3 is 13 amino acids. The germline V gene has CDR1 MDHEN and CDR2 SYDVKM. V was cut by 4 bases and J by 8 bases, with 9 bases left in between. The CDR3 DNA reads TGTGCCAGCAGTTACGAGGGGGATTCACCCCTCCACTTT. Protein product: CASSYEGDSPLHF. Full variable domain (rest looked up from reference TRBV28 and TRBJ1-6): DVKVTQSSRYLVKRTGEKVFLECVQDMDHENMFWYRQDPGLGLRLIYFSYDVKMKEKGDIPEGYSVSREKKERFSLILESASTNQTSMYLCASSYEGDSPLHFGNGTRLTVT.

In DNA form, the CDR3 reads TGTGCCAGTAGTTCCGACTACACCGGGGAGCTGTTTTTT. As protein: CASSSDYTGELFF. The J gene is TRBJ2-2, the V gene TRBV19, with D uncertain. Trimming took off 5 bases at V and 3 bases at J, with 7 bases between the two ends. Per germline, CDR1 LNHDA and CDR2 SQIVND (reference sequence). This CDR3 comprises 13 residues.

The genes are TRBV30 and TRBJ2-7, with 14 bases matching TRBD2. CDR1 is GTSNPN, CDR2 SVGIG, per germline (reference sequence). The V segment lost 2 bases and the J segment 4 bases; nucleotides outside the gene matches: 10. The CDR3 has 17 residues. CDR3 DNA sequence: TGTGCCTGGAGTCGTCCCGGGACTAGCGGGAGTGGTTACGAGCAGTACTTC. This codes for CAWSRPGTSGSGYEQYF.

The rearrangement uses TRBV7-9 and TRBJ2-5; D might be TRBD2 (6 bases). Trimming shortened V by 5 bases and J by 12 bases, and 16 bases separated the two germline ends. The CDR3 totals 12 residues. In germline, CDR1 is SEHNR, CDR2 FQNEAQ (reference sequence). CDR3 in DNA: TGTGCCAGCAGCCAACAAGCCGGGGGAGAGTACTTC. It encodes CASSQQAGGEYF. The full variable domain, in which reference TRBV7-9 and TRBJ2-5 provide the parts outside the CDR3, is DTGVSQNPRHKITKRGQNVTFRCDPISEHNRLYWYRQTLGQGPEFLTYFQNEAQLEKSRLLSDRFSAERPKGSFSTLEIQRTEQGDSAMYLCASSQQAGGEYFGPGTRLLVL.

The V gene is TRBV4-1, the J gene TRBJ2-3, with 12 bases fitting TRBD2. The germline V gene encodes CDR1 MGHRA and CDR2 YSYEKL. Losses at the gene ends were 2 bases for V and 2 bases for J; bases not matched to a gene: 5. CDR3 length: 17 residues. Written as DNA, the CDR3 is TGCGCCAGCAGCCAAAGACTAGCGGGGGCCCACACAGATACGCAGTATTTT. Residues: CASSQRLAGAHTDTQYF.

The V gene is TRBV11-2, the J gene TRBJ2-1; D unclear. V shed 2 bases and J shed 3 bases, with 11 bases lying between them. Germline-derived CDR1 and CDR2 are SGHAT and FQNNGV. The CDR3 totals 15 residues. The CDR3 loop reads CASSLSVRGYNEQFF. The DNA for the CDR3 is TGTGCCAGCAGCTTATCTGTCCGAGGCTACAATGAGCAGTTCTTC.

The rearrangement joins TRBV7-3 to TRBJ2-2, with TRBD1 identical over 7 bases. The CDR3 extends over 15 amino acids. V lost 5 bases to trimming and J lost 1 base; unmatched junction nucleotides: 4. The V gene's germline CDR1 is SGHTA and CDR2 FQGTGA. The CDR3 nucleotides are TGTGCCAGCAGCCCCCAGGGGGTGAACACCGGGGAGCTGTTTTTT. Protein: CASSPQGVNTGELFF.

The chain has TRBV9 and TRBJ1-1; perhaps TRBD1 as D (6 bases). V was shortened by 4 bases and J by 1 base, with 14 bases between the two germline ends. Germline assignment: CDR1 SGDLS and CDR2 YYNGEE. The CDR3 is made up of 15 amino acids. CDR3 loop: CASSPRQETNTEAFF. CDR3 nucleotide sequence: TGTGCCAGCAGCCCACGACAGGAAACGAACACTGAAGCTTTCTTT. Variable domain in full (rest from reference TRBV9 and TRBJ1-1): DSGVTQTPKHLITATGQRVTLRCSPRSGDLSVYWYQQSLDQGLQFLIQYYNGEERAKGNILERFSAQQFPDLHSELNLSSLELGDSALYFCASSPRQETNTEAFFGQGTRLTVV.

The chain recombines TRBV13 with TRBJ1-1; D possibly corresponds to TRBD1 (6 bases). The CDR3 covers 15 residues. Germline V gene lookup returns CDR1 PRHDT and CDR2 FYEKMQ (reference sequence). The V end lost 0 bases, the J end lost 7 bases, and 15 bases lay between the germline ends. The CDR3, as DNA: TGTGCCAGCAGCTTAGGGACAGGACGGTTGCTTGAAGCTTTCTTT. The encoded protein is CASSLGTGRLLEAFF.

This clone was seen just once. The chain combines TRBV7-2 with TRBJ2-7, with TRBD1 as a possible D gene (5 bases). The CDR3 totals 14 residues. CDR1 is SGHTA, CDR2 FQGNSA, per germline. V shed 4 bases and J shed 2 bases, with 12 bases lying between them. CDR3 DNA sequence: TGTGCCAGCAGCTGGGCGGTGGACACCTACGAGCAGTACTTC. It is translated as CASSWAVDTYEQYF.

Points on this clone: Other nucleotide sequences in the sample specify the same CDR3. The chain combines TRBV3-1 (or the pseudogene TRBV3-2) with TRBJ1-2; D gene ambiguous. Germline lookup yields CDR1 LGHDT and CDR2 YNNKEL (reference sequence). The CDR3 loop spans 13 amino acids. V was pared by 1 base and J by 2 bases, with 5 bases between. The CDR3 reads CASSQGGNYGYTF. The CDR3 DNA is TGTGCCAGCAGCCAAGGGGGAAACTATGGCTACACCTTC.

The chain combines TRBV28 with TRBJ1-6, with 7 bases lining up with TRBD1. Germline CDR1 is MDHEN and CDR2 is SYDVKM. The CDR3 loop spans 15 amino acids. Trimming took 5 bases from V and 8 from J; bases not matched to a gene: 9. The CDR3 loop is CASSPLTGYDSPLHF. The CDR3 DNA reads TGTGCCAGCAGTCCCTTGACAGGGTATGATTCACCCCTCCACTTT.

This clone showed up just a few times. This chain links TRBV7-9 with TRBJ2-3, with D hard to call. Germline CDR1 and CDR2: SEHNR and FQNEAQ (reference sequence). CDR3 length equals 13 residues. The V end lost 4 bases, the J end lost 1 base, and 6 bases lay between the germline ends. The CDR3 here is CASSYGGTDTQYF. The CDR3 DNA reads as TGTGCCAGCAGCTATGGGGGCACAGATACGCAGTATTTT.